The 32 T cell receptor beta chains below all came from one sample that was sequenced in a study of shared clonotypes between healthy human individuals. CD45RO-negative CD8 cells positively selected for CCR7 made up the naive population, which excluded terminally differentiated effector memory CD45RA+ cells. Sequencing used immunoSEQ multiplex PCR; TCRdb keeps in-frame clones, though not all of them. The top ten hold less than 0.25% of the sample, which has fewer than 850,000 clones, 96% seen once. The source material was naive CD8+ T cells sorted from blood. The source is a man aged 30 to 39 in good health.

The chain employs TRBV6-6 and TRBJ2-7; 8 nucleotides align to TRBD2. The ends lost 8 bases at V and 3 bases at J; junction bases unmatched: 12. The CDR3 sequence is 15 residues long. Germline assignment: CDR1 MNHNY and CDR2 SVGAGI (reference sequence). CDR3 amino acids: CASVAGASGFYEQYF. The CDR3 nucleotides are TGTGCCAGCGTAGCCGGGGCTAGCGGGTTCTACGAGCAGTACTTC.

Here the CDR3 DNA reads TGCAGCGCCCTAGCGGGGGGCACCGGGGAGCTGTTTTTT. Protein: CSALAGGTGELFF. J is TRBJ2-2 and V is TRBV29-1; TRBD2 matches at 11 bases. The germline V gene has CDR1 SQVTM and CDR2 ANQGSEA. The ends lost 7 bases at V and 4 bases at J; junction bases unmatched: 2. The CDR3 loop spans 13 amino acids.

The chain employs TRBV2 and TRBJ1-2; TRBD1 aligns across 8 bases. Trimming at V came to 2 bases and at J to 3 bases, leaving 8 bases not matched to a gene. This CDR3 region has 16 residues. Per the germline V gene, CDR1 is SNHLY and CDR2 is FYNNEI. As DNA, the CDR3 is TGTGCCAGCAGTGAACGTCCAGGGGGCTACTACTATGGCTACACCTTC. Encoded protein: CASSERPGGYYYGYTF. Variable domain in full (rest from reference TRBV2 and TRBJ1-2): EPEVTQTPSHQVTQMGQEVILRCVPISNHLYFYWYRQILGQKVEFLVSFYNNEISEKSEIFDDQFSVERPDGSNFTLKIRSTKLEDSAMYFCASSERPGGYYYGYTFGSGTRLTVV.

The V call is TRBV14, the J call TRBJ2-3; 8 bases line up with TRBD1. CDR1 is SGHDN, CDR2 FVKESK, per germline. V lost 4 bases to trimming and J lost 1 base; unmatched junction nucleotides: 4. There are 15 residues in the CDR3. CDR3 amino acids: CASSPQTGGTDTQYF. In nucleotides, the CDR3 is TGTGCCAGCAGCCCACAGACAGGGGGCACAGATACGCAGTATTTT.

The chain recombines TRBV29-1 with TRBJ2-3, with D possibly TRBD2 on 5 matching bases. Germline CDR1 SQVTM, CDR2 ANQGSEA. V lost 5 bases and J lost 1, with 7 bases in between. The CDR3 has 12 amino acids. This chain's CDR3 is CSVSGGTDTQYF. The CDR3, as DNA: TGCAGCGTTTCCGGGGGCACAGATACGCAGTATTTT.

The chain combines TRBV9 with TRBJ1-2, with 10 bases fitting TRBD1. Trimming cost V 3 bases and J 8 bases; bases outside gene matches: 7. The CDR3 totals 14 residues. Germline assignment: CDR1 SGDLS and CDR2 YYNGEE. The CDR3 coding sequence is TGTGCCAGCAGCGCGAGACAGGGGGCAGGAGGCTACACCTTC. This translates into CASSARQGAGGYTF.

The CDR3 DNA reads as TGTGCCAGCAGCCAACTCGGGACAGAGAACACCGGGGAGCTGTTTTTT. Its translation: CASSQLGTENTGELFF. The V and J genes are TRBV14 and TRBJ2-2; 7 nucleotides match TRBD1. Germline V gives CDR1 SGHDN, CDR2 FVKESK. The CDR3 loop spans 16 amino acids. V lost 2 bases to trimming and J lost 1 base; unmatched junction nucleotides: 4.

The sample holds one count of this clone. The chain employs TRBV30 and TRBJ1-2; perhaps TRBD1 as D (6 bases). The V end lost 3 bases, the J end lost 4 bases, and 15 bases lay between the germline ends. The CDR3 covers 14 residues. Germline CDR1 is GTSNPN and CDR2 is SVGIG (reference sequence). The CDR3 coding sequence is TGTGCCTGGAGCGGGCAGGGGATTCTCTATGGCTACACCTTC. Amino acids: CAWSGQGILYGYTF.

V gene TRBV6-1 combines with J gene TRBJ2-7; 9 bases align to TRBD1. The trim removed 4 bases at V and 0 bases at J, leaving 10 bases unmatched. CDR1 is MNHNS and CDR2 is SASEGT in the germline V gene. The CDR3 loop spans 17 amino acids. The CDR3 region has the DNA TGTGCCAGCAGTGGAAACCGGGGACAGGGAAGCTCCTACGAGCAGTACTTC. It specifies CASSGNRGQGSSYEQYF.

The chain links TRBV27 to TRBJ2-7; no clear D. With 4 bases removed from V and 5 bases from J, the gap between germline ends came to 6 bases. There are 11 residues in the CDR3. CDR1 is MNHEY, CDR2 SMNVEV, per germline (reference sequence). CDR3: CASSYRHEQYF. CDR3 sequence (DNA): TGTGCCAGCAGTTACCGGCACGAGCAGTACTTC.

This clone was detected once. The genes are TRBV1 and TRBJ2-3; the DNA was not used to check the table's D call, TRBD2. TRBV1 is noted as a pseudogene. The CDR3 is made up of 17 amino acids. The chain's CDR3 is CTSSQPSQSGVTDTQYF. CDR3 DNA sequence: TGCACCAGCAGCCAACCTTCTCAGAGCGGGGTCACAGATACGCAGTATTTT.

V and J are TRBV27 and TRBJ2-7; tentatively, D is TRBD1 (6 bases). V gave up 9 bases and J gave up 1 base, with 22 bases separating them. CDR1 is MNHEY, CDR2 SMNVEV, per germline (reference sequence). CDR3 size: 16 residues. The CDR3 loop is CASSTPGTRRSYEQYF. In DNA form, the CDR3 reads TGTGCCAGTTCAACACCCGGGACAAGGCGATCCTACGAGCAGTACTTC.

The chain recombines TRBV10-2 with TRBJ2-7; a weak D match, TRBD1 (5 bases). The CDR3 runs 13 residues. The germline V and J ends were trimmed by 2 bases and 6 bases, with 11 bases remaining between them. The germline CDR1 and CDR2 sequences are WSHSY and SAAADI. CDR3 nucleotide sequence: TGCGCCAGCAGTGAGGGGGCGCTCGGCGAGCAGTACTTC. It is translated as CASSEGALGEQYF.

CDR3 in DNA: TGTGCCAGCAGCTTATGGGGGCCTGAAGCTTTCTTT. Translated, it gives CASSLWGPEAFF. The V and J genes are TRBV7-9 and TRBJ1-1; tentatively, D is TRBD1 (6 bases). Trimming left V 2 bases short and J 6 bases short, with 7 bases between. Looked up from germline, CDR1 is SEHNR and CDR2 is FQNEAQ (reference sequence). This CDR3 comprises 12 residues. The variable domain in full, completed from reference TRBV7-9 and TRBJ1-1, reads DTGVSQNPRHKITKRGQNVTFRCDPISEHNRLYWYRQTLGQGPEFLTYFQNEAQLEKSRLLSDRFSAERPKGSFSTLEIQRTEQGDSAMYLCASSLWGPEAFFGQGTRLTVV.

The rearrangement uses TRBV29-1 and TRBJ2-1; D is undetermined. From germline, CDR1 is SQVTM and CDR2 ANQGSEA. V was clipped by 7 bases and J by 0 bases, with 10 bases between them. The CDR3 length is 13 residues. The CDR3 bases are TGCAGCGCCGAAATTAGCTCCTACAATGAGCAGTTCTTC. This sequence encodes CSAEISSYNEQFF.

The chain uses TRBV29-1 and TRBJ2-3; unclear D gene. Germline CDR1 reads SQVTM; CDR2 reads ANQGSEA. V gave up 1 base and J gave up 2 bases, with 7 bases separating them. The CDR3 has 13 amino acids. The CDR3 is CSVEAGLTDTQYF. CDR3 DNA: TGCAGCGTTGAAGCTGGGCTCACAGATACGCAGTATTTT.

A single count supports this clone. V usage is TRBV27 and J usage is TRBJ2-7, with D maybe TRBD1 (5 bases). CDR3 size: 15 residues. Trimming took off 2 bases at V and 4 bases at J, with 15 bases between the two ends. CDR1 MNHEY and CDR2 SMNVEV come from the germline V gene (reference sequence). CDR3 in DNA: TGTGCCAGCAGTTTAGGGCAGACAGAGAATTACGAGCAGTACTTC. Residues: CASSLGQTENYEQYF.

This sequence joins TRBV7-6 and TRBJ2-1; the match to TRBD2 covers 9 bases. Per the germline V gene, CDR1 is SGHVS and CDR2 is FNYEAQ. Losses at the gene ends were 2 bases for V and 4 bases for J; bases not matched to a gene: 3. The CDR3 extends over 15 amino acids. The DNA for the CDR3 is TGTGCCAGCAGCTTAATAACTAGCGGGTACAATGAGCAGTTCTTC. Amino acid sequence: CASSLITSGYNEQFF.

The chain links TRBV7-6 to TRBJ2-1, with D uncertain. With 1 base removed from V and 4 bases from J, the gap between germline ends came to 2 bases. The V gene's germline CDR1 is SGHVS and CDR2 FNYEAQ. The CDR3 is made up of 12 amino acids. CDR3 protein: CASSLVYNEQFF. The CDR3 region has the DNA TGTGCCAGCAGCTTAGTTTACAATGAGCAGTTCTTC. Based on the CDR3 plus reference TRBV7-6 and TRBJ2-1, the full variable domain is GAGVSQSPRYKVTKRGQDVALRCDPISGHVSLYWYRQALGQGPEFLTYFNYEAQQDKSGLPNDRFSAERPEGSISTLTIQRTEQRDSAMYRCASSLVYNEQFFGPGTRLTVL.

The chain recombines TRBV25-1 with TRBJ2-3; D is unresolved. V was shortened by 3 bases and J by 2 bases, with 15 bases between the two germline ends. Germline loops: CDR1 MGHDK, CDR2 SYGVNS. The CDR3 loop spans 16 amino acids. The CDR3 nucleotides read TGTGCCAGCAGTGACGGACCGAGACCCAACACAGATACGCAGTATTTT. Translation gives CASSDGPRPNTDTQYF.

This rearrangement joins TRBV4-1 to TRBJ2-7; the match to TRBD2 covers 8 bases. CDR1 and CDR2 from the germline V gene are MGHRA and YSYEKL. V dropped 4 bases and J dropped 4; count of bases not matched to a gene: 12. The CDR3 covers 16 residues. Written as DNA, the CDR3 is TGCGCCAGCAGCCTTACAGGAGCCGGGACTAGTTACGAGCAGTACTTC. This gives the protein CASSLTGAGTSYEQYF.

This chain uses TRBV7-6 with TRBJ2-1; 12 nucleotides line up with TRBD2. J was trimmed by 8 bases and V by 5 bases; bases with no gene match: 7. In germline, CDR1 is SGHVS, CDR2 FNYEAQ. This CDR3 is built from 15 residues. CDR3 residues: CASSQRLAGGDEQFF. The CDR3 DNA sequence: TGTGCCAGCAGCCAGAGGCTAGCGGGAGGGGATGAGCAGTTCTTC.

Only one count was recorded for this clone. Other DNA sequences in the sample encode the same CDR3. The chain couples TRBV27 to TRBJ2-5, with D unresolved. Germline lookup yields CDR1 MNHEY and CDR2 SMNVEV (reference sequence). V lost 3 bases and J lost 3, with 8 bases in between. The CDR3 is 13 residues long. CDR3 region: CASSFAREETQYF. DNA of the CDR3: TGTGCCAGCAGTTTCGCGCGCGAAGAGACCCAGTACTTC.

V and J are TRBV6-5 and TRBJ1-2; no reliable D call. Germline V gene data show CDR1 as MNHEY and CDR2 as SVGAGI. The CDR3 contains 13 residues. The V and J ends lost 6 bases and 3 bases respectively, with 11 bases between them. The CDR3 DNA reads as TGTGCCAGCAGGGGCGGACGGGACTATGGCTACACCTTC. Its protein product is CASRGGRDYGYTF.

This chain links TRBV12-1 with TRBJ2-7; TRBD2 is taken as the D call from the table, unchecked against the DNA. TRBV12-1 is deemed a pseudogene. This CDR3 region has 17 residues. The CDR3 protein is CASSLGARLANSYEQYF. CDR3 nucleotide sequence: TGTGCCAGCAGCTTAGGCGCAAGACTAGCGAACTCCTACGAGCAGTACTTC.

The chain joins TRBV5-4 to TRBJ2-3, with unresolved D. Germline values: CDR1 SGHNT, CDR2 YYREEE (reference sequence). The germline V and J ends were trimmed by 0 bases and 6 bases, with 11 bases remaining between them. This CDR3 is built from 14 residues. For the CDR3, the DNA is TGTGCCAGCAGCTTGGGGGAAGGTGAGGATACGCAGTATTTT. It yields the protein CASSLGEGEDTQYF.

This rearrangement joins TRBV5-6 to TRBJ2-1; tentatively, D is TRBD2 (5 bases). Germline V lookup: CDR1 SGHDT, CDR2 YYEEEE. V dropped 2 bases and J dropped 0 bases, with 6 bases sitting between them. The CDR3 totals 14 residues. The CDR3 protein is CASSLRGSYNEQFF. CDR3 DNA sequence: TGTGCCAGCAGCTTACGGGGCTCCTACAATGAGCAGTTCTTC.

This chain connects TRBV7-8 to TRBJ1-5, with D possibly matching TRBD1 (5 bases). The CDR3 consists of 14 residues. The V gene's germline CDR1 is SGHVS and CDR2 FQNEAQ. The V end lost 4 bases, the J end lost 5 bases, and 12 bases lay between the germline ends. The CDR3 loop is CASSSRRDDQPQHF. In DNA, the CDR3 is TGTGCCAGCAGCTCACGCCGGGACGATCAGCCCCAGCATTTT.

The chain links TRBV5-4 to TRBJ2-1, with 9 positions matching TRBD1. Germline V gene sequence: CDR1 SGHNT, CDR2 YYREEE (reference sequence). The CDR3 runs 15 residues. Losses at the gene ends were 4 bases for V and 6 bases for J; bases not matched to a gene: 8. Here the CDR3 reads CASSVTGTGFNEQFF. The CDR3 DNA reads TGTGCCAGCAGCGTCACCGGGACAGGGTTCAATGAGCAGTTCTTC.

The sample holds a few counts of this clone. The chain has TRBV27 and TRBJ2-7; D is unclear. Germline V gene sequence: CDR1 MNHEY, CDR2 SMNVEV (reference sequence). The CDR3 sequence is 14 residues long. V was trimmed by 2 bases and J by 6 bases, leaving 14 bases between them. CDR3 protein: CASSLTPSGSEQYF. CDR3 in DNA: TGTGCCAGCAGTTTAACCCCGTCCGGGTCCGAGCAGTACTTC.

V is TRBV6-5 and J is TRBJ1-2; no clear D. This CDR3 contains 12 residues. The V end was cut by 6 bases, the J end by 4 bases, with 9 bases between. CDR1 is MNHEY and CDR2 is SVGAGI in the germline V gene. CDR3 sequence reads: CASSLDGYGYTF. CDR3 sequence (DNA): TGTGCCAGCAGCCTGGACGGCTATGGCTACACCTTC.

The V call is TRBV4-1, the J call TRBJ1-2, with 9 bases aligning to TRBD1. This CDR3 has 15 residues. Germline loops: CDR1 MGHRA, CDR2 YSYEKL. Losses at the gene ends were 1 base for V and 5 bases for J; bases not matched to a gene: 5. CDR3 sequence (DNA): TGCGCCAGCAGCCAAGTGACCGGGACAGGGTATGGCTACACCTTC. It translates to CASSQVTGTGYGYTF.